The clone carrying this TCR beta chain was counted a single time. The antigen is unknown. The data originate from a study of CD8 T cells in Susac syndrome. Findings and limits, study-wide: Individuals included in the TCR sequencing and HLA analysis were acknowledged by the study to be relatively few in number.

The CDR3 totals 12 residues. V was trimmed by 4 bases and J by 7 bases, leaving 8 bases between them. Germline CDR1 reads SNHLY; CDR2 reads FYNNEI. Random hexamers were used to reverse transcribe 0.5 to 1 ug of RNA. TCR beta CDR3 was amplified by immunoSEQ multiplex PCR. This amplification extended across 54 Vbeta and 13 Jbeta segments. TCRdb re-called the immunoSEQ multiplex PCR reads through MiXCR, storing one row per CDR3 protein. The sample gives hundreds of thousands of distinct CDR3 sequences, more than 85% of which show up once; 0.082% is in the top ten. Sequencing of TCR beta was undertaken in CD8+ and CD4+ T cells derived from blood. TEMRA cells were FACS-enriched, and CD8+ and CD4+ T cells were isolated negatively.

The sequenced sample consisted of CD4+ T cells from PBMCs. This TCR was recovered from a human donor with multiple sclerosis. This chain links TRBV2 with TRBJ1-5; D remains unclear. CDR3 sequence reads: CASSGEEQPQHF. The CDR3 DNA sequence: TGTGCCAGCAGTGGGGAGGAACAGCCCCAGCATTTT.